The 9 T cell receptor beta chains reported below all come from one sample, sequenced in a study of T-cell reconstitution after alpha-beta-depleted transplantation in children. Unique molecular identifiers were built into the TCRbeta library. TCRdb called the PCR reads again in MiXCR, with one record for every CDR3 protein. The sample gives 500,000 to 650,000 distinct CDR3 sequences, approximately 10% of which show up once; approximately 15% is in the top ten. The source was PBMCs, mostly from graft donor cells, collected 180 days after TCRalphabeta/CD19-depleted stem cell transplant. The receptors originated from a female patient aged 2-10 years who had a stem cell transplant for aplastic anemia, so the T cells may come from the graft donor.

Note on this clonotype: One junction end does not reproduce the germline sequence, and a read error may be involved. The rearrangement uses TRBV10-3 and TRBJ1-5; maybe TRBD1 (6 bases). The V gene's germline CDR1 is ENHRY and CDR2 SYGVKD. This CDR3 spans 14 amino acids. The CDR3 DNA follows: TGTGCCATCAGTGATAACAGGGCCAATCAACCCCAGCATTTT. It yields the protein CAISDNRANQPQHF.

This clonotype was detected a few times. The V and J genes are TRBV6-2 or TRBV6-3 and TRBJ2-1; 9 bases agree with TRBD2. Germline CDR1 is MNHEY and CDR2 is SVGEGT. There are 16 residues in the CDR3. V lost 2 bases, J lost 0 bases, and 2 bases stayed unmatched. CDR3 sequence reads: CASSYLAGSSYNEQFF. The CDR3, as DNA: TGTGCCAGCAGTTACCTAGCGGGGAGCTCCTACAATGAGCAGTTCTTC.

This clonotype was seen many times. For the CDR3, the DNA is TGCAGCGCCTCGACATTCCAAGAGACCCAGTACTTC. This codes for CSASTFQETQYF. This chain uses TRBV29-1 with TRBJ2-5; D is uncertain. The germline V and J ends were trimmed by 7 bases and 1 base, with 10 bases remaining between them. CDR3 length: 12 amino acids. Germline loops: CDR1 SQVTM, CDR2 ANQGSEA.

Only a few counts were recorded for this clonotype. J is TRBJ2-4 and V is TRBV4-3; D is unclear. Germline-derived CDR1 and CDR2 are LGHNA and YSLEER. The CDR3 is 15 amino acids. The V and J ends lost 0 bases and 5 bases respectively, with 11 bases between them. The CDR3 protein is CASSQDRRPENIQYF. The CDR3 DNA sequence: TGCGCCAGCAGCCAAGATCGCAGGCCCGAAAACATTCAGTACTTC.

This clonotype has more than one count but fewer than ten. CDR3 DNA: TGTGCCAGCAGTACCGGGACTAGCGGGAGGTCGGATGAGCAGTTCTTC. Protein: CASSTGTSGRSDEQFF. The chain has TRBV12-3 or TRBV12-4 and TRBJ2-1; 15 bases are shared with TRBD2. CDR3 length: 16 amino acids. J lost 8 bases, V lost 5 bases, and 7 bases had no gene match.

This chain links TRBV7-2 with TRBJ1-5; possible D gene TRBD1, 6 bases. Germline CDR1 reads SGHTA; CDR2 reads FQGNSA. V was pared by 5 bases and J by 11 bases, with 13 bases between. This CDR3 has 12 amino acids. As DNA, the CDR3 is TGTGCCAGCAGCCCTGGGACACTGGCCCAGCATTTT. This translates into CASSPGTLAQHF.

In this sample, this clonotype turned up a few times. The rearrangement links TRBV20-1 to TRBJ1-1; D perhaps matches TRBD1 (5 bases). The length of the CDR3 is 13 residues. V was cut by 1 base and J by 0 bases, with 6 bases left in between. Germline loops: CDR1 DFQATT, CDR2 SNEGSKA (reference sequence). The CDR3, as DNA: TGCAGTGCTAGAGGGACACTGAACACTGAAGCTTTCTTT. It yields the protein CSARGTLNTEAFF.

This clonotype is a singleton in its sample. This chain connects TRBV18 to TRBJ2-7; D is perhaps TRBD2 (6 bases). The germline V gene encodes CDR1 KGHSH and CDR2 LQKENI. The CDR3 spans 15 residues. With 1 base removed from V and 6 bases from J, the gap between germline ends came to 16 bases. The CDR3 loop reads CASSPLGAGSSEQYV. The CDR3 DNA reads as TGTGCCAGCTCACCACTGGGCGCGGGATCAAGCGAGCAGTACGTC.

This clonotype was seen a few times. This chain connects TRBV29-1 to TRBJ1-6; D call uncertain. CDR1 SQVTM and CDR2 ANQGSEA come from the germline V gene. The CDR3 is made up of 14 amino acids. V shed 5 bases and J shed 9 bases, with 17 bases lying between them. CDR3 DNA: TGCAGCGTTTCCCTAGAGGGAGTCAGTTCACCCCTCCACTTT. Translating gives CSVSLEGVSSPLHF. The whole variable domain, filled in from reference TRBV29-1 and TRBJ1-6, reads SAVISQKPSRDICQRGTSLTIQCQVDSQVTMMFWYRQQPGQSLTLIATANQGSEATYESGFVIDKFPISRPNLTFSTLTVSNMSPEDSSIYLCSVSLEGVSSPLHFGNGTRLTVT.